The clone carrying this TCR beta chain was observed many times. Its antigen remains unidentified. An end of the junction does not agree with germline; a read error may underlie this. At the DNA level, this CDR3 is encoded by other sequences in the same sample as well. Thyroid surgery was preceded by no treatment in any patient. The data stem from a study of metastatic and nonmetastatic thyroid tumors. Study details: Both malignant and benign thyroid patients supplied peripheral blood and tumor or nodule tissue samples, across which the repertoires of these patients were then compared.

MiXCR re-clonotyped the PCR reads for TCRdb. This sample carries over 20,000 clones, 10% to 15% of them seen once, and the ten largest clones take approximately 6.2%. CDR3 length: 16 amino acids. CDR1 is SGHAT, CDR2 FQNNGV, per germline. Study-wide results and limits: Relative to benign nodules, malignant thyroid tumors were reportedly characterized by significantly elevated TCR beta diversity in blood and tumor.

This TCR was recovered from a male donor with papillary thyroid cancer or a benign thyroid nodule (not recorded which). Some clones in this sample may be carry-over from other donors' samples. The material sequenced was blood. V usage is TRBV11-2 and J usage is TRBJ1-3; 8 nucleotides align to TRBD1. The CDR3 nucleotides are TGTGCCAGCAGCAAGACAGGGGCTTCCTCTGGAAACACCGTATATTTT. It encodes CASSKTGASSGNTVYF.